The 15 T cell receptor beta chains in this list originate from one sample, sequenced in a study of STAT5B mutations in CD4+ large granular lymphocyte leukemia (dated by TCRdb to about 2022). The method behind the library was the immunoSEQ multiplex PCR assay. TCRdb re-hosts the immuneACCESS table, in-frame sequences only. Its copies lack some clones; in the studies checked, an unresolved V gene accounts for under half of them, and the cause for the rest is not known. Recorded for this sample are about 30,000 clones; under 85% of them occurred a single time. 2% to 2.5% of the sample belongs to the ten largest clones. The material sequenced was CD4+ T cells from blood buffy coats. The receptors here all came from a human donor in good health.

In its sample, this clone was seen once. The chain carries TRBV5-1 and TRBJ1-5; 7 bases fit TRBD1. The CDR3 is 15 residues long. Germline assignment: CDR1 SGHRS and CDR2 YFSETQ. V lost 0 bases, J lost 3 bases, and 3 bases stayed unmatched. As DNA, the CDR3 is TGCGCCAGCAGCTTGGCCGGGACAGTCAATCAGCCCCAGCATTTT. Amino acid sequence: CASSLAGTVNQPQHF.

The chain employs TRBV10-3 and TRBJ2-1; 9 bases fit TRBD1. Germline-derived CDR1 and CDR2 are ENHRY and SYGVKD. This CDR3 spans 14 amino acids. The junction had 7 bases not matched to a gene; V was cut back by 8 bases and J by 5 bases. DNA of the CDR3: TGTGCCATCCAGGGACAGGGTAGGAACAATGAGCAGTTCTTC. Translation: CAIQGQGRNNEQFF.

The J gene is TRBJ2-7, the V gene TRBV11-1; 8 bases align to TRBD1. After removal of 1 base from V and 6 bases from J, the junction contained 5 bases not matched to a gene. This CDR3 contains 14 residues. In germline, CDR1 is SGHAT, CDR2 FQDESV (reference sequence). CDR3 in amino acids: CASSLGTGSGEQYF. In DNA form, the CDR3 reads TGTGCCAGCAGCTTAGGGACAGGGTCTGGCGAGCAGTACTTC.

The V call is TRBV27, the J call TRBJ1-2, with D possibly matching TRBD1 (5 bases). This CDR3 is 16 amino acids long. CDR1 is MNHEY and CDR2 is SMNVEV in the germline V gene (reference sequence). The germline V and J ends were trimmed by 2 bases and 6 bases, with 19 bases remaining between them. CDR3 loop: CASSLIRPAGVDGYTF. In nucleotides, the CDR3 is TGTGCCAGCAGTTTAATTCGTCCGGCGGGGGTGGATGGCTACACCTTC.

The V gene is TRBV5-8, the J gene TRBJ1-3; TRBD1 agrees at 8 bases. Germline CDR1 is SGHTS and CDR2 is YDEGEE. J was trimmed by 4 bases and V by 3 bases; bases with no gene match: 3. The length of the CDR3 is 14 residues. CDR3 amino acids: CASSSGQVGNTIYF. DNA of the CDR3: TGTGCCAGCAGCTCGGGACAGGTCGGAAACACCATATATTTT.

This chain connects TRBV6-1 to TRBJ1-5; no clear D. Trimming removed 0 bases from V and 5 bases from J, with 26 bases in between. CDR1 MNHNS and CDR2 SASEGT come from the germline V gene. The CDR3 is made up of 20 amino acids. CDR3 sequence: CASSEAEKGWRRKLDQPQHF. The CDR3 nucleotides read TGTGCCAGCAGTGAAGCGGAGAAGGGTTGGAGGAGGAAATTGGATCAGCCCCAGCATTTT.

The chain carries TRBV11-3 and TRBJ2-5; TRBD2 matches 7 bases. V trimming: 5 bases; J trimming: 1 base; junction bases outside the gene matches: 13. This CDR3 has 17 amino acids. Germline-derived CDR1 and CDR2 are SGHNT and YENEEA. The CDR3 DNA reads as TGTGCCAGCAGCCGATACTCTGGGGGAGGGCTCCAAGAGACCCAGTACTTC. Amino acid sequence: CASSRYSGGGLQETQYF.

The CDR3, as DNA: TGCGCCAGCAGCTTGAAGGGACAGGCCCCCTACGAGCAGTACTTC. This encodes CASSLKGQAPYEQYF. The chain recombines TRBV5-1 with TRBJ2-7, with TRBD1 matching over 8 bases. The CDR3 totals 15 residues. Per germline, CDR1 SGHRS and CDR2 YFSETQ. Unmatched junction bases numbered 5, after V lost 1 base and J lost 2 bases.

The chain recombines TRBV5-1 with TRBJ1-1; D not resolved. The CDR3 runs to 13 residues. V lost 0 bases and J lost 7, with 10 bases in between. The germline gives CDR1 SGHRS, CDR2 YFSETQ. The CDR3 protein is CASSLAGRDEAFF. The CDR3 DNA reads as TGCGCCAGCAGCTTGGCAGGACGGGATGAAGCTTTCTTT.

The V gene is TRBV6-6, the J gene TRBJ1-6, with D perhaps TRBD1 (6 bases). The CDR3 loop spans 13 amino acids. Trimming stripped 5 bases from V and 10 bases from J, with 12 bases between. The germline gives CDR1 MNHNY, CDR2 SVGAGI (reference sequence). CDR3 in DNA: TGTGCCAGCAGTAAACCAGGGGACTCACCCCTCCACTTT. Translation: CASSKPGDSPLHF.

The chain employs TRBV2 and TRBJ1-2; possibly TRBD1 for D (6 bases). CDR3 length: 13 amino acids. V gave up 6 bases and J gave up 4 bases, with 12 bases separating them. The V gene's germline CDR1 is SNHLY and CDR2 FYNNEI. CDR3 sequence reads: CASSADSLYGYTF. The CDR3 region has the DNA TGTGCCAGCAGCGCGGACAGTCTCTATGGCTACACCTTC.

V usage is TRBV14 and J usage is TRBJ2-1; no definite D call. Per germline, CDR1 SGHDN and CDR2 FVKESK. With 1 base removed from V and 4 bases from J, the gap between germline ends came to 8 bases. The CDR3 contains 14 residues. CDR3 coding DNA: TGTGCCAGCAGCCAAGCCCCCCTATACAATGAGCAGTTCTTC. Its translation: CASSQAPLYNEQFF.

CDR3 amino acids: CASSATSGGLGETQYF. CDR3 nucleotide sequence: TGTGCCAGCAGTGCAACTAGCGGGGGTCTGGGGGAGACCCAGTACTTC. The gene calls are TRBV2 and TRBJ2-5; 11 bases line up with TRBD2. This CDR3 has 16 amino acids. The V segment lost 4 bases and the J segment 5 bases; nucleotides outside the gene matches: 9. Per the germline V gene, CDR1 is SNHLY and CDR2 is FYNNEI.

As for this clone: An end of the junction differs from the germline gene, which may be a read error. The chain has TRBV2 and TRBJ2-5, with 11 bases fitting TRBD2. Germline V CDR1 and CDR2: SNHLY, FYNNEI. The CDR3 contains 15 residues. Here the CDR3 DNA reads TGTGCCAGCGATAGCGGGAGGGGGGTTAAAGAGCCCCAGTACTTC. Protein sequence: CASDSGRGVKEPQYF.

The CDR3 here is CASSRGRGNEQFF. The CDR3 nucleotides read TGTGCCAGTAGTAGGGGCAGGGGAAATGAGCAGTTCTTC. The rearrangement joins TRBV19 to TRBJ2-1, with a tentative D call TRBD1 (6 bases). The V gene's germline CDR1 is LNHDA and CDR2 SQIVND (reference sequence). The CDR3 is 13 residues long. V lost 4 bases, J lost 7 bases, and 11 bases lay in between. The full variable domain, with the rest looked up from reference TRBV19 and TRBJ2-1, is DGGITQSPKYLFRKEGQNVTLSCEQNLNHDAMYWYRQDPGQGLRLIYYSQIVNDFQKGDIAEGYSVSREKKESFPLTVTSAQKNPTAFYLCASSRGRGNEQFFGPGTRLTVL.